This entry concerns a single TCR beta chain. This specimen comes from a study of blood T cell repertoires in COVID-19. Study as a whole: Acute and convalescent COVID-19 samples came from the United States, Italy and Spain.

Sequencing used immunoSEQ multiplex PCR; TCRdb keeps in-frame clones, though not all of them. The table has some 54,000 clones, nearly 90% seen once; the top ten hold approximately 10%. V was pared by 5 bases and J by 3 bases, with 16 bases between. Germline CDR1 is LNHDA and CDR2 is SQIVND (reference sequence). This CDR3 is 15 amino acids long. The TCR sequence derives from an elderly man with active or convalescent COVID-19. The V call is TRBV19, the J call TRBJ1-2; the D gene is possibly TRBD1 (6 bases). The sample taken for sequencing was peripheral blood. CDR3 sequence (DNA): TGTGCCAGTAGTCCCCAGGGGACGACCCACTATGGCTACACCTTC. It encodes CASSPQGTTHYGYTF. Full variable domain (missing parts from reference TRBV19 and TRBJ1-2): DGGITQSPKYLFRKEGQNVTLSCEQNLNHDAMYWYRQDPGQGLRLIYYSQIVNDFQKGDIAEGYSVSREKKESFPLTVTSAQKNPTAFYLCASSPQGTTHYGYTFGSGTRLTVV.